The 4 T cell receptor beta chains below all came from one sample that was sequenced in a study of human T cells and chemical hapten exposure. Indicated time point: patch test 1, 2 weeks after DPC sensitization. The treatment was: therapeutic diphenylcyclopropenone sensitization with weekly scalp DPC. TCRdb recomputed calls from the RACE reads with MiXCR, one row per CDR3 protein. The sample records roughly 360,000 distinct CDR3 sequences, about 4.4% being singletons. This material consisted of whole blood, taken in connection with sensitization to the hapten diphenylcyclopropenone (DPC). Receptors were obtained from a woman aged 45-65 years with alopecia areata. Some clones in this sample may be carry-over from other donors' samples.

This clonotype came up many times. This rearrangement joins TRBV3-1 to TRBJ2-3, with D unresolved. Germline CDR1 is LGHDT and CDR2 is YNNKEL (reference sequence). The germline V and J ends were trimmed by 6 bases and 4 bases, with 8 bases remaining between them. This CDR3 contains 12 residues. The CDR3 loop is CASSLNSDTQYF. CDR3 sequence (DNA): TGTGCCAGCAGTTTAAACTCAGATACGCAGTATTTT.

This clonotype has a count of ten or more. The V gene is TRBV29-1, the J gene TRBJ2-7; either TRBD1 or TRBD2 may supply D (6 bases each). Per the germline V gene, CDR1 is SQVTM and CDR2 is ANQGSEA. The germline V and J ends were trimmed by 3 bases and 1 base, with 13 bases remaining between them. The CDR3 has 14 residues. The CDR3 DNA follows: TGCAGCGTTGAGGCGGGACAATCTTCCTACGAGCAGTACTTC. This gives the protein CSVEAGQSSYEQYF.

Concerning this clonotype itself: One junction end does not reproduce the germline sequence, and a read error may be involved. V gene TRBV6-6 combines with J gene TRBJ1-1; D is ambiguous. This CDR3 spans 14 amino acids. CDR1 is MNHNY and CDR2 is SVGAGI in the germline V gene (reference sequence). Here the CDR3 DNA reads TGTGCCAGCGGTTACTCAAGGTTAAACACTGAAGCTTTCTTT. Translating it yields CASGYSRLNTEAFF.

This clonotype was counted at least ten times. The V call is TRBV29-1, the J call TRBJ1-2; D ambiguous. Trimming shortened V by 2 bases and J by 2 bases, and 3 bases separated the two germline ends. This CDR3 has 11 amino acids. The V gene's germline CDR1 is SQVTM and CDR2 ANQGSEA. The CDR3 reads CSVETNYGYTF. DNA for the CDR3: TGCAGCGTTGAAACGAACTATGGCTACACCTTC.